One sample yielded the 13 T cell receptor beta chains listed below, sequenced in a study of CD8+CD57+ T cells in acquired aplastic anemia. Sequencing involved patients with CD8+CD57+ cell expansion previously shown by flow cytometry. Profiling of TCR beta VDJ combinations and CDR3 sequences used genomic DNA as template. From the reads, TCRdb called clonotypes with MiXCR, one entry per CDR3 protein. The profile shows roughly 200,000 distinct CDR3 sequences, 63% of them singletons. The sequenced sample consisted of sorted CD4+, CD8+, or CD8+CD57+ T cells (not recorded which) from PBMCs. The receptors were gathered from a human donor with aplastic anemia.

The sample holds a few counts of this clonotype. V usage is TRBV7-8 and J usage is TRBJ2-7, with 13 bases fitting TRBD2. Germline V CDR1 and CDR2: SGHVS, FQNEAQ. The trim removed 3 bases at V and 2 bases at J, leaving 4 bases unmatched. This CDR3 has 16 residues. Here the CDR3 DNA reads TGTGCCAGCAGCTTTAGCGGACTAGCGGGGGCCTACGAGCAGTACTTC. It yields the protein CASSFSGLAGAYEQYF.

A note on this clonotype: A much larger clone is a single base away; this may be a read error. The rearrangement links TRBV6-1 to TRBJ1-1; D unresolved. CDR3 length: 11 residues. Germline loops: CDR1 MNHNS, CDR2 SASEGT. The CDR3 coding sequence is TGTGCCAGCAAGAGGAACACTGAAGCTTCCTTT. Translating it yields CASKRNTEASF.

Of note for this clonotype: The junction differs from germline at one of its ends, possibly a read error. The CDR3 spells CASGGQITGELLF. The CDR3 DNA is TGTGCCAGCGGGGGACAGATCACCGGGGAGCTGCTTTTT. This chain uses TRBV2 with TRBJ2-2; 7 bases align to TRBD1. CDR1 is SNHLY, CDR2 FYNNEI, per germline. The CDR3 is made up of 13 amino acids. The whole variable domain, remainder taken from reference TRBV2 and TRBJ2-2, is EPEVTQTPSHQVTQMGQEVILRCVPISNHLYFYWYRQILGQKVEFLVSFYNNEISEKSEIFDDQFSVERPDGSNFTLKIRSTKLEDSAMYFCASGGQITGELLFGEGSRLTVL.

CDR3 DNA: TGTGCCAGCAGTGAAGGTGGGAGGGGGGGTCCCCCCGAGCAGTACTTC. This encodes CASSEGGRGGPPEQYF. This chain links TRBV2 with TRBJ2-7; weak D call: TRBD2 (7 bases). The CDR3 covers 16 residues. Trimming stripped 1 base from V and 6 bases from J, with 19 bases between. Germline lookup yields CDR1 SNHLY and CDR2 FYNNEI.

This clonotype was found many times. The chain joins TRBV10-3 to TRBJ2-7; a weak D match, TRBD1 (6 bases). The V end was cut by 4 bases, the J end by 4 bases, with 14 bases between. The CDR3 sequence is 14 residues long. The germline CDR1 and CDR2 sequences are ENHRY and SYGVKD. In nucleotides, the CDR3 is TGTGCCATCAGTGGACGGCAGGACAGTTACGAGCAGTACTTC. It yields the protein CAISGRQDSYEQYF.

The table lists this clonotype with a few counts. The rearrangement joins TRBV19 to TRBJ2-7; no firm D call. The CDR3 is 13 residues long. Between the trimmed V and J ends, which lost 1 base and 3 bases, there was a span of 7 bases. The germline V gene has CDR1 LNHDA and CDR2 SQIVND (reference sequence). CDR3 in amino acids: CASSIVASYEQYF. The CDR3 DNA reads TGTGCCAGTAGTATAGTAGCAAGCTACGAGCAGTACTTC.

In the case of this clonotype: The junction differs from germline at one of its ends, possibly a read error. The chain uses TRBV24-1 and TRBJ1-1; D gene uncertain. The CDR3 totals 13 residues. The V gene's germline CDR1 is KGHDR and CDR2 SFDVKD. This CDR3 reads CVTSMTSNTEAFF. CDR3 nucleotide sequence: TGTGTCACCAGTATGACGTCGAACACTGAAGCTTTCTTT.

The chain uses TRBV24-1 and TRBJ1-2; D is undetermined. Trimming took 3 bases from V and 8 from J, leaving 9 bases between them. The CDR3 extends over 12 amino acids. The germline CDR1 and CDR2 sequences are KGHDR and SFDVKD. CDR3 coding DNA: TGTGCCACCAGTGATCAGCTAGAAGGCTACACCTTC. Amino acid sequence: CATSDQLEGYTF.

The chain couples TRBV19 to TRBJ1-3; D remains unclear. CDR3 size: 16 residues. Germline assignment: CDR1 LNHDA and CDR2 SQIVND (reference sequence). V was trimmed by 1 base and J by 0 bases, leaving 10 bases between them. The CDR3 here is CASSIVSLSSGNTIYF. CDR3 coding DNA: TGTGCCAGTAGTATAGTGTCTCTCAGCTCTGGAAACACCATATATTTT.

The V gene is TRBV2, the J gene TRBJ1-2; 9 bases are a match to TRBD1. Losses at the gene ends were 1 base for V and 8 bases for J; bases not matched to a gene: 8. CDR1 is SNHLY and CDR2 is FYNNEI in the germline V gene. There are 15 residues in the CDR3. CDR3 sequence (DNA): TGTGCCAGCAGTGAAGTTGAAGGAACAGGGGGCGGCTACACCTTC. Protein: CASSEVEGTGGGYTF.

Of note for this clonotype: This may come from a read error, since a much larger clone is one base off. The gene calls are TRBV2 and TRBJ2-7, with D unclear. Between the trimmed V and J ends, which lost 8 bases and 3 bases, there was a span of 20 bases. The CDR3 consists of 15 residues. Germline CDR1 and CDR2: SNHLY and FYNNEI. CDR3 sequence reads: CASGLREGPHYEQYF. CDR3 sequence (DNA): TGTGCCAGCGGTTTGCGCGAAGGACCGCACTACGAGCAGTACTTC.

This chain links TRBV15 with TRBJ1-1; D possibly corresponds to TRBD1 (6 bases). Trimming took off 4 bases at V and 0 bases at J, with 9 bases between the two ends. The CDR3 is 14 residues long. CDR1 is LNHNV, CDR2 YYDKDF, per germline (reference sequence). This CDR3 is CATSKGQLNTEAFF. In nucleotides, the CDR3 is TGTGCCACCAGCAAGGGACAATTGAACACTGAAGCTTTCTTT.

The rearrangement joins TRBV20-1 to TRBJ2-5, with D hard to call. Trimming removed 7 bases from V and 7 bases from J, with 4 bases in between. The CDR3 covers 8 residues. CDR1 and CDR2 from the germline V gene are DFQATT and SNEGSKA (reference sequence). The CDR3 coding sequence is TGCAGTGTAGGGACCCAGTACTTC. Protein sequence: CSVGTQYF.